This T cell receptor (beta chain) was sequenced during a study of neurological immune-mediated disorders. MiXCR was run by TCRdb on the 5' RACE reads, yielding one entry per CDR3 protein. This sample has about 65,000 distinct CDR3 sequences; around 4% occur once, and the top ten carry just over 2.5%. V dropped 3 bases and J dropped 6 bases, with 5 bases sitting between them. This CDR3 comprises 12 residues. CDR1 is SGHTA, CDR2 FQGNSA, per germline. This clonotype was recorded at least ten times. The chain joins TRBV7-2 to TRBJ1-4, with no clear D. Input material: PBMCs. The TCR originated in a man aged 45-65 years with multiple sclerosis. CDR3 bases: TGTGCCAGCAGCTTGCCGGATGAAAAACTGTTTTTT. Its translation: CASSLPDEKLFF.